This T cell receptor (beta chain) stems from a study of shared clonotypes between healthy human individuals. The deep-level immunoSEQ assay was used. Measured with immunoSEQ multiplex PCR; TCRdb has only the in-frame clones, and not every one. The sample has roughly 500,000 clones; about 96% are singletons. Germline-derived CDR1 and CDR2 are SGHRS and YFSETQ. With V trimmed by 4 bases and J by 5 bases, 5 bases remained unmatched. This CDR3 has 15 residues. Source material: naive CD4+ T cells sorted from blood. As to subset: CD45RA+ positively selected. This chain joins TRBV5-1 and TRBJ2-5, with TRBD2 matching over 13 bases. The receptor comes from a woman in her 30s in good health. CDR3 sequence: CASSQGLAGQETQYF. CDR3 DNA: TGCGCCAGCAGCCAGGGACTAGCGGGACAGGAGACCCAGTACTTC.